A single T cell receptor (beta chain) is shown here with its context. The assay was immunoSEQ multiplex PCR, and TCRdb's table has in-frame clones only and misses some. The sample includes tens of thousands of clones, approximately 91% of them seen just once. This CDR3 comprises 20 residues. The V gene end was trimmed by 0 bases and the J gene end by 2 bases; junction bases not matched to a gene: 19. Germline V gene data show CDR1 as SGDLS and CDR2 as YYNGEE. The sample originates from a study of technical replicates of blood from a few donors. The rearrangement uses TRBV9 and TRBJ2-7; 8 bases are a match to TRBD2. The sequenced sample was T cells isolated from PBMCs. The receptor's source is a human donor in good health. In DNA, the CDR3 is TGTGCCAGCAGCGTAGTCGGGGCTAGCGGGCGTAGAACTAGGGCCTACGAGCAGTACTTC. Translating it yields CASSVVGASGRRTRAYEQYF.